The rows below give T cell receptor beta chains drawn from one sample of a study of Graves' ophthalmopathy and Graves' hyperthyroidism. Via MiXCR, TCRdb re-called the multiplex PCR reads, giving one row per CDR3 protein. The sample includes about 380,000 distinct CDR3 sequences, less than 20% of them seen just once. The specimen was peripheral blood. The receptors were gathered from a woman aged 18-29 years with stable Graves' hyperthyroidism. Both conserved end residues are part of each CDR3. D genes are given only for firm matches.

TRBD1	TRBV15	CATSRGQGGSNYGYTF
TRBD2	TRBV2	CASSERGGKYEQYF
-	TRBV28	CASSDTGRGEPQHF
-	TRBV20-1	CSATNPMNTEAFF
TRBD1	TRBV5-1	CASSYGTDFLRVQYF
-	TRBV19	CASSNHQELNTEAFF
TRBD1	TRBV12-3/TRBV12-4	CASSLMDRAYEQYF
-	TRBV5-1	CASSSVDGDTEAFF
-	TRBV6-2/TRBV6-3	CASSYFGGETQYF
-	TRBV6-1	CASSDSNPNQPQHF
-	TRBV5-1	CASSPGTVETQYF
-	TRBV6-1	CASSDLGNIQYF
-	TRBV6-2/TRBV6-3	CASTSLGEQYF
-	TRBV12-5	CASGSAHGYTF
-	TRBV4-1	CASSRLLGLLSSYEQYF
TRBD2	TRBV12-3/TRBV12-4	CASSFFRTRNTGELFF
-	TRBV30	CAWRQVGGYEQYF
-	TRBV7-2	CASSLGPAEETQYF
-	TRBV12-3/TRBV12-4	CASEVGAYGYTF
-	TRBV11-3	CASSSRETGELFF